What follows describes a single T cell receptor (beta chain). The antigen is unknown. The data are from a study of cytomegalovirus exposure and HLA in healthy donors. The PCR was carried out with 60 Vbeta primers and 13 Jbeta primers. Only in-frame clones appear in the TCRdb table, and some are missing; sequencing was by immunoSEQ multiplex PCR. The table shows fewer than 250,000 clones, with about 80% occurring only once. Points from the study as a whole: A missense variant in DCLRE1C was later tied to TCR beta V- and J-gene trimming. Looking again later, the authors saw that most CMV-associated TCR beta chains seemed HLA-restricted.

There are 14 residues in the CDR3. Germline CDR1 and CDR2: SGHDT and YYEEEE. Unmatched junction bases numbered 2, after V lost 1 base and J lost 2 bases. The clonotype comes from a male donor in good health and CMV-seronegative. Material: PBMCs. The genes are TRBV5-6 and TRBJ2-7; 8 bases map to TRBD1. In DNA form, the CDR3 reads TGTGCCAGCAGCTTGTCAGGGGGCCCCTACGAGCAGTACTTC. Translated, it gives CASSLSGGPYEQYF.